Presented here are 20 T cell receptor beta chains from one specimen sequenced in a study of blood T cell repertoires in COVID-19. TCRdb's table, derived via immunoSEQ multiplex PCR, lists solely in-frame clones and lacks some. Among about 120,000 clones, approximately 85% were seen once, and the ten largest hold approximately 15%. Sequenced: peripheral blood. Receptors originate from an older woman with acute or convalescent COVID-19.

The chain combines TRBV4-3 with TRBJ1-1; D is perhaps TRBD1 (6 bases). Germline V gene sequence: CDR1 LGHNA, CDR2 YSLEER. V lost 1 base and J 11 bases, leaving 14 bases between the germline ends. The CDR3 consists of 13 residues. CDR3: CASSQGDISTAFF. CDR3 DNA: TGCGCCAGCAGCCAAGGGGACATTTCTACGGCTTTCTTT.

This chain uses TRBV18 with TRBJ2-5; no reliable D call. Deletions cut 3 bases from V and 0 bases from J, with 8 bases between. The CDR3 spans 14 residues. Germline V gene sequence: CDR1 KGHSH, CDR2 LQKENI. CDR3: CASSPLPYQETQYF. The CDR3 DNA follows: TGTGCCAGCTCACCCCTACCGTACCAAGAGACCCAGTACTTC.

CDR3: CASSDSINQPQHF. CDR3 DNA sequence: TGTGCCAGCAGCGACTCTATTAACCAGCCCCAGCATTTT. The gene calls are TRBV11-1 and TRBJ1-5, with D uncertain. V shed 5 bases and J shed 7 bases, with 12 bases lying between them. The CDR3 consists of 13 residues. Germline CDR1 reads SGHAT; CDR2 reads FQDESV (reference sequence).

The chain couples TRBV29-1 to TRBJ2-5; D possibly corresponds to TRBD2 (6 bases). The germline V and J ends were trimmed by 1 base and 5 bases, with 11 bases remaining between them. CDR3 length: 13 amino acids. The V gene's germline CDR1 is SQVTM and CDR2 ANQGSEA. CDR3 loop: CSVEAAGTETQYF. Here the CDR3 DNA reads TGCAGCGTTGAAGCGGCGGGGACGGAGACCCAGTACTTC.

In DNA form, the CDR3 reads TGCGCCAGCAGCCAAGATCCCACAGGGGAGACCCAGTACTTC. Amino acid sequence: CASSQDPTGETQYF. The chain combines TRBV4-3 with TRBJ2-5, with D perhaps TRBD1 (6 bases). The germline V gene has CDR1 LGHNA and CDR2 YSLEER. The CDR3 has 14 residues. Trimming stripped 0 bases from V and 5 bases from J, with 10 bases between.

The CDR3 DNA reads as TGTGCCACCCCTAGCCATATTTCTTTAGATACGCAGTATTTT. Its protein product is CATPSHISLDTQYF. The chain recombines TRBV2 with TRBJ2-3; maybe TRBD2 (5 bases). Germline V lookup: CDR1 SNHLY, CDR2 FYNNEI. This CDR3 has 14 residues. V was trimmed by 10 bases and J by 5 bases, leaving 19 bases between them.

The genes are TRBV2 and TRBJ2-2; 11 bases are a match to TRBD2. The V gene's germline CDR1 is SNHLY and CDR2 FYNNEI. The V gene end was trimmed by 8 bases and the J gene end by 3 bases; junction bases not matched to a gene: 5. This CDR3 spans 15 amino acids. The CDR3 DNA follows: TGTGCCAGCCCTCGGGGACTAGCGGACACCGGGGAGCTGTTTTTT. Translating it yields CASPRGLADTGELFF. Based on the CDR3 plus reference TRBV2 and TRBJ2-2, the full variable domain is EPEVTQTPSHQVTQMGQEVILRCVPISNHLYFYWYRQILGQKVEFLVSFYNNEISEKSEIFDDQFSVERPDGSNFTLKIRSTKLEDSAMYFCASPRGLADTGELFFGEGSRLTVL.

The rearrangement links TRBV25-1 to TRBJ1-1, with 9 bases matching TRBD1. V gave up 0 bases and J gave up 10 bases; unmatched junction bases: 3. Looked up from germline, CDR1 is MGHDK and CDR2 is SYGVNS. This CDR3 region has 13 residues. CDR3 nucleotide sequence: TGTGCCAGCAGTGAATATTCGGGACAGGGAGCTTTCTTT. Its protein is CASSEYSGQGAFF. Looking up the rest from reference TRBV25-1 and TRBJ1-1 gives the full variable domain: EADIYQTPRYLVIGTGKKITLECSQTMGHDKMYWYQQDPGMELHLIHYSYGVNSTEKGDLSSESTVSRIRTEHFPLTLESARPSHTSQYLCASSEYSGQGAFFGQGTRLTVV.

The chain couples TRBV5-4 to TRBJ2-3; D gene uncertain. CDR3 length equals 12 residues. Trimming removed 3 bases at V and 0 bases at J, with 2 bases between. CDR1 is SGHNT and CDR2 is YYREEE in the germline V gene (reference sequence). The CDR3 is CASSSSTDTQYF. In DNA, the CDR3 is TGTGCCAGCAGCTCAAGCACAGATACGCAGTATTTT.

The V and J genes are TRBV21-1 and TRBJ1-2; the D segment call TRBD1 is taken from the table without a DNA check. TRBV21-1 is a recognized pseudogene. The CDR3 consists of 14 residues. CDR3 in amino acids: CASSARTAPYGYTF. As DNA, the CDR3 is TGTGCCAGCAGCGCCAGGACAGCTCCCTATGGCTACACCTTC.

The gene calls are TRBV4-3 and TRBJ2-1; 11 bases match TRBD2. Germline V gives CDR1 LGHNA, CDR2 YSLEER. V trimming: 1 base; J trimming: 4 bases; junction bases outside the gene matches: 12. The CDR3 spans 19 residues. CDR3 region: CASSQGFASGGQFYNEQFF. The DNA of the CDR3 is TGCGCCAGCAGCCAAGGCTTTGCTAGCGGGGGGCAATTTTACAATGAGCAGTTCTTC.

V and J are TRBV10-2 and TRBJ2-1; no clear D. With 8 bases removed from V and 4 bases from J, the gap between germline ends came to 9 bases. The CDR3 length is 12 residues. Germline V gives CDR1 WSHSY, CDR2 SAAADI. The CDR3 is CASGDQYNEQFF. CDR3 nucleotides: TGCGCCAGCGGAGACCAGTACAATGAGCAGTTCTTC.

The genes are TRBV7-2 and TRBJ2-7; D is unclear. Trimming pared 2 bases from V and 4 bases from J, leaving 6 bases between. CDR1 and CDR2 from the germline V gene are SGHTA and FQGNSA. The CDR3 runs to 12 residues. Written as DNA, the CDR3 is TGTGCCAGCAGCTTATCTCCGTACGAGCAGTACTTC. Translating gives CASSLSPYEQYF.

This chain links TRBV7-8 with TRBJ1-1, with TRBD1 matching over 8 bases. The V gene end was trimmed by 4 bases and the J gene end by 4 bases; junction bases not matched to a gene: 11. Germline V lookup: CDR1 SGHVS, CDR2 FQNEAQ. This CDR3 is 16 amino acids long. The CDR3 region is CASSSGGARGPTEAFF. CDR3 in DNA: TGTGCCAGCAGCTCCGGCGGGGCCAGGGGGCCCACTGAAGCTTTCTTT.

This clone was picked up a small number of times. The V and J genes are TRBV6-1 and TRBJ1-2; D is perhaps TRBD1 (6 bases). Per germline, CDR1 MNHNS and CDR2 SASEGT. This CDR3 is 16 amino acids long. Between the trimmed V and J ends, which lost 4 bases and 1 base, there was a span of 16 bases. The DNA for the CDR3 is TGTGCCAGCAGTGGGAGCGGCACAGGGATTAACTATGGCTACACCTTC. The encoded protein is CASSGSGTGINYGYTF.

This CDR3 is CASSQERGSEAFF. The CDR3 DNA is TGCGCCAGCAGCCAAGAAAGGGGATCTGAAGCTTTCTTT. V gene TRBV4-1 combines with J gene TRBJ1-1, with a tentative D call TRBD1 (5 bases). CDR3 size: 13 residues. The germline CDR1 and CDR2 sequences are MGHRA and YSYEKL. The germline V and J ends were trimmed by 0 bases and 6 bases, with 8 bases remaining between them.

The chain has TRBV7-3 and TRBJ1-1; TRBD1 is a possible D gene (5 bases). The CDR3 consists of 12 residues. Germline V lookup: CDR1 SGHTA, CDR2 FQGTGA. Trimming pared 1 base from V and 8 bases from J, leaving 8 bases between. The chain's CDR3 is CASSLRSGEAFF. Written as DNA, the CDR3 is TGTGCCAGCAGCTTAAGGTCAGGGGAAGCTTTCTTT.

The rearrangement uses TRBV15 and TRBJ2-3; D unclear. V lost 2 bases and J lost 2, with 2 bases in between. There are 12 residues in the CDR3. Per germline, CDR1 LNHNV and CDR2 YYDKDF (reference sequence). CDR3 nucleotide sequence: TGTGCCACCAGCAGATACACAGATACGCAGTATTTT. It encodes CATSRYTDTQYF. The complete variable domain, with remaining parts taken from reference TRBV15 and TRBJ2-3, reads DAMVIQNPRYQVTQFGKPVTLSCSQTLNHNVMYWYQQKSSQAPKLLFHYYDKDFNNEADTPDNFQSRRPNTSFCFLDIRSPGLGDTAMYLCATSRYTDTQYFGPGTRLTVL.

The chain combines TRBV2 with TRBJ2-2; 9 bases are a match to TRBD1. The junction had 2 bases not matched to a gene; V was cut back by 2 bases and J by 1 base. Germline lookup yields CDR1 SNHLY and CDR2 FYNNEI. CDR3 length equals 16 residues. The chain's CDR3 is CASSETGQGNTGELFF. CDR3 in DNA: TGTGCCAGCAGTGAAACGGGACAGGGGAACACCGGGGAGCTGTTTTTT.

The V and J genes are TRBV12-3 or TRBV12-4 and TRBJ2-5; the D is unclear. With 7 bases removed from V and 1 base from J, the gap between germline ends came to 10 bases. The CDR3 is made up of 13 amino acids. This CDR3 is CASTWAVQETQYF. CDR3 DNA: TGTGCCAGCACCTGGGCCGTCCAAGAGACCCAGTACTTC.